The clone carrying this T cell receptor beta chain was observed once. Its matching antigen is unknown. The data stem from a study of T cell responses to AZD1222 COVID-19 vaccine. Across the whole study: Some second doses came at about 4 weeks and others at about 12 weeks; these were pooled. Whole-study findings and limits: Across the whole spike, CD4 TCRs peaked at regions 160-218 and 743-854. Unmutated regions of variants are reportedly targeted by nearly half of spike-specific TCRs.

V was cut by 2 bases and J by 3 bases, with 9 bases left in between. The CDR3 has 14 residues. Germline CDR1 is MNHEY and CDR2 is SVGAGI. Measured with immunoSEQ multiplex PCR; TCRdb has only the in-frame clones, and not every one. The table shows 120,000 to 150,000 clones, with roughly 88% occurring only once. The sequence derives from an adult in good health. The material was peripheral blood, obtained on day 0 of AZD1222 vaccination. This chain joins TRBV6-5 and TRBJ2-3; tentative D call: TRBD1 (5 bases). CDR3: CASSYKPGTDTQYF. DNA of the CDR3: TGTGCCAGCAGTTACAAGCCAGGGACAGATACGCAGTATTTT.